These T cell receptor beta chains were read from a single sample in a study of blood T cell repertoires in COVID-19. Some clones are missing from TCRdb's copy, which holds only in-frame ones; the method was immunoSEQ multiplex PCR. The sample has 250,000 to 350,000 clones; approximately 85% are singletons. The sequenced sample consisted of PBMCs or T cells enriched from blood (not recorded which). The receptors here all came from a woman between 25 and 40 years old who had recovered from COVID-19. CDR3s include the opening cysteine and the closing phenylalanine or tryptophan. A D gene is named only where the DNA matches it firmly. A row's size may be missing; if present it is once, few, many or a size class.

clone_size,d_call,v_call,j_call,cdr3_aa,cdr3_nt
-,TRBD2,TRBV6-1,TRBJ2-1,CASSEVAGGYNEQFF,TGTGCCAGCAGTGAAGTAGCGGGGGGGTACAATGAGCAGTTCTTC
once,-,TRBV28,TRBJ1-5,CASSLWPLEPQPQHF,TGTGCCAGCAGTTTATGGCCCCTAGAACCCCAGCCCCAGCATTTT
-,-,TRBV27,TRBJ1-1,CASSLGGGWQGRTEAFF,TGTGCCAGCAGTTTAGGGGGGGGATGGCAGGGGAGGACTGAAGCTTTCTTT
-,-,TRBV18,TRBJ2-5,CASSPSAGIQETQYF,TGTGCCAGCTCACCATCCGCAGGTATCCAAGAGACCCAGTACTTC
-,-,TRBV30,TRBJ1-5,CAWSHNSNQPQHF,TGTGCCTGGAGTCACAATAGCAATCAGCCCCAGCATTTT
-,-,TRBV5-1,TRBJ1-1,CASSLATGGSTEAFF,TGCGCCAGCAGCTTGGCAACCGGGGGGTCGACTGAAGCTTTCTTT
once,-,TRBV20-1,TRBJ2-4,CSASPSRAQNIQYF,TGCAGTGCTAGTCCCTCGAGGGCCCAGAACATTCAGTACTTC
-,-,TRBV9,TRBJ2-3,CASRDDAGTDTQYF,TGTGCCAGCAGAGATGACGCAGGGACAGATACGCAGTATTTT
-,-,TRBV28,TRBJ1-5,CASSPPGAGQPQHF,TGTGCCAGCAGTCCCCCGGGCGCGGGACAGCCCCAGCATTTT
-,TRBD1,TRBV29-1,TRBJ1-4,CSVLQGAGEKLFF,TGCAGCGTTTTACAGGGGGCAGGGGAAAAACTGTTTTTT
-,-,TRBV12-3/TRBV12-4,TRBJ1-3,CASSMRDTIYF,TGTGCCAGCTCTATGAGGGACACCATATATTTT
-,-,TRBV19,TRBJ2-1,CATGVDNEQFF,TGTGCCACGGGAGTGGACAATGAGCAGTTCTTC
-,-,TRBV4-1,TRBJ2-1,CASSLTVSSYNEQFF,TGCGCCAGCAGCCTGACAGTGAGCTCCTACAATGAGCAGTTCTTC
-,-,TRBV28,TRBJ2-7,CASTHTSSYEQYF,TGTGCCAGCACCCATACAAGTTCCTACGAGCAGTACTTC
-,TRBD1,TRBV6-5,TRBJ2-5,CASSLDRGLETQYF,TGTGCCAGCAGTTTGGACAGGGGCCTTGAGACCCAGTACTTC
-,TRBD1,TRBV27,TRBJ2-7,CASRPRTGGGHEQYF,TGTGCCAGCAGACCCCGGACAGGGGGCGGGCACGAGCAGTACTTC
-,-,TRBV18,TRBJ2-7,CASSPGTSYEQYF,TGTGCCAGCTCACCAGGGACAAGCTACGAGCAGTACTTC
-,-,TRBV5-1,TRBJ2-1,CASSSPTSYYNNEQFF,TGCGCCAGCAGCTCCCCCACTAGTTATTATAACAATGAGCAGTTCTTC
-,TRBD1,TRBV5-4,TRBJ2-1,CASGRDRAYNEQFF,TGTGCCAGCGGCCGGGACAGGGCCTACAATGAGCAGTTCTTC